The 14 T cell receptor beta chains listed next were all sequenced from one sample in a study of T cell responses to AZD1222 COVID-19 vaccine. The assay was immunoSEQ multiplex PCR, and TCRdb's table has in-frame clones only and misses some. The sample lists nearly 200,000 clones; roughly 92% were seen once. The source material was peripheral blood, sampled 28 days after the second AZD1222 dose. Receptors were obtained from an adult who received the AZD1222 COVID-19 vaccine.

The J gene is TRBJ1-2, the V gene TRBV19; D not resolved. Germline V gives CDR1 LNHDA, CDR2 SQIVND (reference sequence). The CDR3 is made up of 13 amino acids. Trimming removed 6 bases from V and 5 bases from J, with 13 bases in between. This CDR3 reads CASSQTPEYGYTF. In nucleotides, the CDR3 is TGTGCCAGTAGCCAGACTCCTGAATATGGCTACACCTTC.

The rearrangement links TRBV7-3 to TRBJ2-3; a weak D match, TRBD2 (5 bases). This CDR3 is 17 amino acids long. Germline assignment: CDR1 SGHTA and CDR2 FQGTGA. V was clipped by 1 base and J by 0 bases, with 14 bases between them. The CDR3 DNA reads as TGTGCCAGCAGCTTAATGGGTCGGGGTTCGAGCACAGATACGCAGTATTTT. Translation: CASSLMGRGSSTDTQYF.

This chain links TRBV12-3 or TRBV12-4 with TRBJ1-1; the D gene is possibly TRBD1 (5 bases). The V and J ends lost 1 base and 6 bases respectively, with 6 bases between them. The CDR3 has 12 residues. CDR3 nucleotide sequence: TGTGCCAGCAGTTTAGGGGGCCCTGAAGCTTTCTTT. Its translation is CASSLGGPEAFF.

The chain recombines TRBV6-1 with TRBJ1-1; the D is unclear. From germline, CDR1 is MNHNS and CDR2 SASEGT. V shed 1 base and J shed 11 bases, with 14 bases lying between them. This CDR3 spans 13 amino acids. The CDR3 reads CASSEVDRGDAFF. The CDR3 nucleotides are TGTGCCAGCAGTGAAGTGGACCGCGGTGACGCTTTCTTT.

A word on this clone: The same CDR3 is also encoded by other DNA sequences in this sample. The gene calls are TRBV6-5 and TRBJ1-1; a possible D gene is TRBD1 (5 bases). The CDR3 covers 13 residues. CDR1 MNHEY and CDR2 SVGAGI come from the germline V gene. With 5 bases removed from V and 1 base from J, the gap between germline ends came to 8 bases. This CDR3 is CASSPGGNTEAFF. CDR3 nucleotides: TGTGCCAGCAGTCCGGGGGGGAACACTGAAGCTTTCTTT.

This clone was detected only a few times. The rearrangement links TRBV16 to TRBJ2-1, with D perhaps matching TRBD2 (5 bases). Trimming stripped 2 bases from V and 7 bases from J, with 12 bases between. Germline V lookup: CDR1 KGHSY, CDR2 FQNENV. The CDR3 loop spans 14 amino acids. CDR3 nucleotide sequence: TGTGCCAGCAGCCAACTCCGGGAATCGAATGAGCAGTTCTTC. Protein sequence: CASSQLRESNEQFF.

The chain joins TRBV9 to TRBJ1-2, with D hard to call. The CDR3 runs 14 residues. Germline lookup yields CDR1 SGDLS and CDR2 YYNGEE. V was shortened by 0 bases and J by 2 bases, with 8 bases between the two germline ends. The CDR3 spells CASSVEVGNYGYTF. CDR3 DNA sequence: TGTGCCAGCAGCGTAGAGGTTGGAAACTATGGCTACACCTTC.

The chain uses TRBV19 and TRBJ2-3, with D unresolved. The CDR3 is 14 amino acids. The germline gives CDR1 LNHDA, CDR2 SQIVND (reference sequence). V was shortened by 3 bases and J by 6 bases, with 13 bases between the two germline ends. CDR3 DNA: TGTGCCAGTAGTATTGGGTTAACTCGGGATACGCAGTATTTT. Amino acid sequence: CASSIGLTRDTQYF. The complete variable domain, with remaining parts taken from reference TRBV19 and TRBJ2-3, reads DGGITQSPKYLFRKEGQNVTLSCEQNLNHDAMYWYRQDPGQGLRLIYYSQIVNDFQKGDIAEGYSVSREKKESFPLTVTSAQKNPTAFYLCASSIGLTRDTQYFGPGTRLTVL.

This chain joins TRBV28 and TRBJ1-2; maybe TRBD1 (5 bases). Trimming removed 3 bases at V and 2 bases at J, with 7 bases between. In germline, CDR1 is MDHEN, CDR2 SYDVKM. There are 13 residues in the CDR3. CDR3 coding DNA: TGTGCCAGCAGTTTCGGGGGGAACTATGGCTACACCTTC. Protein sequence: CASSFGGNYGYTF.

The gene calls are TRBV7-9 and TRBJ1-5; 9 bases are shared with TRBD1. This CDR3 has 16 amino acids. V dropped 5 bases and J dropped 5; count of bases not matched to a gene: 10. Germline-derived CDR1 and CDR2 are SEHNR and FQNEAQ (reference sequence). In DNA form, the CDR3 reads TGTGCCAGCAGCCAATATGGGGGACAGGGCTATCAGCCCCAGCATTTT. Its protein product is CASSQYGGQGYQPQHF.

The count of this clone is one. Here the CDR3 DNA reads TGTGCCAGCAGCTTAGCCGGAGGGGCAGGGTACGGATACGAGCAGTACTTC. It yields the protein CASSLAGGAGYGYEQYF. J is TRBJ2-7 and V is TRBV7-8; possible D gene TRBD2, 6 bases. Per germline, CDR1 SGHVS and CDR2 FQNEAQ. The CDR3 is 17 amino acids. V was trimmed by 0 bases and J by 4 bases, leaving 19 bases between them.

The rearrangement joins TRBV21-1 to TRBJ2-4; TRBD2 is the table's D call and was not checked against the DNA. TRBV21-1 is classified as a pseudogene. The CDR3 contains 18 residues. CDR3 DNA: TGTGCCAGCAGCATAGGCGGGATACGGGGGGATCCGTGGAACATTCAGTACTTC. Its protein is CASSIGGIRGDPWNIQYF.

The chain employs TRBV5-1 and TRBJ2-5; TRBD1 aligns across 8 bases. This CDR3 comprises 15 residues. V trimming: 2 bases; J trimming: 2 bases; junction bases outside the gene matches: 5. Looked up from germline, CDR1 is SGHRS and CDR2 is YFSETQ. As DNA, the CDR3 is TGCGCCAGCAGCTTCCAGGGGGCCACTCAAGAGACCCAGTACTTC. It specifies CASSFQGATQETQYF.

The chain joins TRBV6-4 to TRBJ1-2, with D possibly TRBD1 on 6 matching bases. Germline assignment: CDR1 MRHNA and CDR2 SNTAGT. This CDR3 contains 13 residues. V was shortened by 5 bases and J by 5 bases, with 12 bases between the two germline ends. The CDR3 DNA sequence: TGTGCCAGCAGTTTGGGGGCAAATTATGGCTACACCTTC. Its protein is CASSLGANYGYTF.